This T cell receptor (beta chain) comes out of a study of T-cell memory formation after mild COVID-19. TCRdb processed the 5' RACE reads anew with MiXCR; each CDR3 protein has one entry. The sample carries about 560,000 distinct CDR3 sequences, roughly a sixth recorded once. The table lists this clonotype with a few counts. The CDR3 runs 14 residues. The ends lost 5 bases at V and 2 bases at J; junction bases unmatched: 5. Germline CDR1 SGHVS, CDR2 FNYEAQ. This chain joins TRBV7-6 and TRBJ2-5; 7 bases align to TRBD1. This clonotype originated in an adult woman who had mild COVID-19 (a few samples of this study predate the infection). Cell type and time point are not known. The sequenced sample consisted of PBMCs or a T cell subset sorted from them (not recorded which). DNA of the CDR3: TGTGCCAGCAGCAAACGACAGGGACAAGAGACCCAGTACTTC. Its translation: CASSKRQGQETQYF.